This entry concerns a single T cell receptor beta chain. Some clones are missing from TCRdb's copy, which holds only in-frame ones; the method was immunoSEQ multiplex PCR. The sample consists of approximately 150,000 clones, about 90% of them appearing once. Germline V gives CDR1 SGHRS, CDR2 YFSETQ. Deletions cut 0 bases from V and 6 bases from J, with 13 bases between. The CDR3 is made up of 14 amino acids. This sample stems from a study of control samples from healthy donors and cancer patients. V is TRBV5-1 and J is TRBJ2-7, with D maybe TRBD2 (6 bases). Sequencing used blood. This sequence originates from a man aged 18 to 30 in good health. CDR3 sequence: CASSLGTREVEQYF. DNA for the CDR3: TGCGCCAGCAGCTTGGGGACAAGGGAGGTCGAGCAGTACTTC.